The 11 T cell receptor beta chains below were found in one sample sequenced in a study of T cell clonality in common variable immunodeficiency. Produced via immunoSEQ multiplex PCR; TCRdb's table is partial and in-frame only. The sample was found to contain 30,000 to 40,000 clones, and every one recurs. The sequencing sample was made of peripheral blood mononuclear cells. Source of these receptors: a person between 18 and 75 years old in good health.

This clone came up many times. From the germline J gene comes the end of the CDR3, since the read stops 3 residues before it. V gene TRBV16 combines with J gene TRBJ1-2; D not certain. CDR1 and CDR2 from the germline V gene are KGHSY and FQNENV. V shed 0 bases and J shed 4 bases, with 15 bases lying between them. This CDR3 region has 16 residues. CDR3 protein: CASSQSEPSRGYGYTF. The CDR3 DNA, read in part, is TGTGCCAGCAGCCAATCAGAGCCATCGCGGGGCTATGGC. The entire variable domain, with the rest obtained from reference TRBV16 and TRBJ1-2, is as follows: GEEVAQTPKHLVRGEGQKAKLYCAPIKGHSYVFWYQQVLKNEFKFLISFQNENVFDETGMPKERFSAKCLPNSPCSLEIQATKLEDSAVYFCASSQSEPSRGYGYTFGSGTRLTVV.

This clone was found many times. Read coverage stops 3 residues before the CDR3 terminus; the germline J gene supplies the remainder. V usage is TRBV5-5 and J usage is TRBJ1-2, with 7 bases matching TRBD1. The CDR3 runs 12 residues. The ends lost 8 bases at V and 0 bases at J; junction bases unmatched: 1. CDR1 SGHKS and CDR2 YYEKEE come from the germline V gene (reference sequence). The DNA read from the CDR3 is TGTGCCAGTGGACAGGCTAACTATGGC. Translating gives CASGQANYG. The complete CDR3 sequence is CASGQANYGYTF.

The sample holds many counts of this clone. CDR3 in amino acids: CASSLAGANEQFF. The CDR3 bases that were read are TGTGCCAGCAGTTTAGCAGGGGCCAATGAG. The chain joins TRBV12-3 or TRBV12-4 to TRBJ2-1; possibly TRBD1 for D (5 bases). The sequence runs out 3 residues before the end of the CDR3; the remainder is reconstructed from the germline J gene. V was clipped by 0 bases and J by 6 bases, with 6 bases between them. The CDR3 has 13 residues.

The DNA read from the CDR3 is TGTGCCATCAGGGGACTAGCGGGGGCCTACGAG. Residues: CAIRGLAGAYE. The CDR3 in its entirety is CAIRGLAGAYEQYF. The chain couples TRBV10-3 to TRBJ2-7; TRBD2 matches at 14 bases. The read comes to an end 3 residues before the CDR3 does, leaving the germline J gene to fill in the end. J was trimmed by 2 bases and V by 6 bases; bases with no gene match: 0. Germline V lookup: CDR1 ENHRY, CDR2 SYGVKD. The CDR3 is 14 residues long.

Ten or more counts support this clone. The junction departs from germline at one end; a sequencing error may be responsible. The CDR3 is cut off 3 residues early in the read; its end comes from the germline J gene. The genes are TRBV29-1 and TRBJ2-1; 10 nucleotides align to TRBD1. Germline V gene sequence: CDR1 SQVTM, CDR2 ANQGSEA. The CDR3 is 14 residues long. Here the CDR3 reads CSVEDRGPYNEQFF. The covered CDR3 bases are TGCAGCGTCGAAGACAGGGGGCCCTACAATGAG.

Notes on this clone: The read ends 3 residues early relative to the CDR3; the germline J gene fills the gap. The V call is TRBV5-1, the J call TRBJ2-5; 10 positions match TRBD2. Germline CDR1 SGHRS, CDR2 YFSETQ. The CDR3 is made up of 15 amino acids. V gave up 2 bases and J gave up 4 bases; unmatched junction bases: 5. CDR3: CASSLQRGGPETQYF. CDR3 bases read: TGCGCCAGCAGCTTACAGCGGGGGGGCCCAGAGACC.

This clone appeared many times. The read finishes 3 residues shy of the CDR3 end, and the germline J gene is used to complete it. The chain carries TRBV7-8 and TRBJ2-3; no clear D. V was cut by 7 bases and J by 0 bases, with 8 bases left in between. The CDR3 runs to 13 residues. The germline V gene encodes CDR1 SGHVS and CDR2 FQNEAQ. The CDR3 sequence: CASKRFSTDTQYF. Incomplete CDR3 DNA: TGTGCCAGCAAAAGGTTTAGCACAGATACG.

This clone was detected many times. The read ends 3 residues shy of where the CDR3 ends; the end is completed using the germline J gene. V gene TRBV5-1 combines with J gene TRBJ1-1; no firm D call. The CDR3 runs to 13 residues. The germline V gene encodes CDR1 SGHRS and CDR2 YFSETQ. CDR3 amino acids: CASRDARGDAAFF. CDR3 DNA (partial): TGCGCCAGCAGGGACGCACGGGGTGATGCA. The variable domain in full, completed from reference TRBV5-1 and TRBJ1-1, reads KAGVTQTPRYLIKTRGQQVTLSCSPISGHRSVSWYQQTPGQGLQFLFEYFSETQRNKGNFPGRFSGRQFSNSRSEMNVSTLELGDSALYLCASRDARGDAAFFGQGTRLTVV.

This clone was detected only a few times. The read ends 3 residues shy of where the CDR3 ends; the end is completed using the germline J gene. The V gene is TRBV30, the J gene TRBJ1-1; D call uncertain. Trimming took 0 bases from V and 6 from J, leaving 14 bases between them. Looked up from germline, CDR1 is GTSNPN and CDR2 is SVGIG (reference sequence). The CDR3 spans 14 residues. This CDR3 is CAWSVSSIKAEAFF. The CDR3 bases that were read are TGTGCCTGGAGTGTATCTAGTATCAAGGCTGAA.

As for this clone: The read terminates 3 residues ahead of where the CDR3 ends, so the germline J gene completes it. This chain links TRBV5-1 with TRBJ2-7, with TRBD1 identical over 7 bases. This CDR3 contains 13 residues. Germline CDR1 is SGHRS and CDR2 is YFSETQ. V shed 2 bases and J 2 bases; nucleotides not matched to a gene: 1. Incomplete CDR3 DNA: TGCGCCAGCAGCTTCGGACAGGCCTACGAG. It translates to CASSFGQAYE. In full, the CDR3 is CASSFGQAYEQYF.

This clone appeared a few times. Read data end 3 residues before the CDR3 end; the end is taken from the germline J gene. This chain links TRBV6-4 with TRBJ2-1, with 7 bases lining up with TRBD2. Germline CDR1 reads MRHNA; CDR2 reads SNTAGT. Trimming removed 2 bases from V and 3 bases from J; junction bases left unmatched: 4. The CDR3 consists of 15 residues. The CDR3 bases that were read are TGTGCCAGCAGTGACAGGTCTAGCGGCTACAATGAG. It translates to CASSDRSSGYNE. The entire CDR3 is CASSDRSSGYNEQFF.